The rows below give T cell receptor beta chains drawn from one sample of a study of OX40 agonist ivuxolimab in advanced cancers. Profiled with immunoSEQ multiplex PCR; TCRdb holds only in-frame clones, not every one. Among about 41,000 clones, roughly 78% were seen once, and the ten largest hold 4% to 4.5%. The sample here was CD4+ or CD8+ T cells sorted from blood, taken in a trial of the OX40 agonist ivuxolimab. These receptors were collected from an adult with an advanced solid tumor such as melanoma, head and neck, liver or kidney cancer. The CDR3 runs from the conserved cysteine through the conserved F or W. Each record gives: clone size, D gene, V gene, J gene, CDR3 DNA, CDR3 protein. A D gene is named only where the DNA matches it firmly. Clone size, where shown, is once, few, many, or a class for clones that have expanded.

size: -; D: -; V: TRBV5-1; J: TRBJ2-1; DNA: TGCGCCAGCAGCCCGGGGGATTTCGGTTCTAGTGAGCAGTTCTTC; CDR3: CASSPGDFGSSEQFF
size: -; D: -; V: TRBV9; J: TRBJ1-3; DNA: TGTGCCAGCAGCGTCGGCAGGGGTGGAAACACCATATATTTT; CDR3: CASSVGRGGNTIYF
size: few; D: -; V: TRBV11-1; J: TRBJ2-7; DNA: TGTGCCAGCAGCTTAGGAGACGGGTACGAGCAGTACTTC; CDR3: CASSLGDGYEQYF
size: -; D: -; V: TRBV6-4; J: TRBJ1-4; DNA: TGTGCCAGCAGTAGGGAGTTGGGTGAAAAACTGTTTTTT; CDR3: CASSRELGEKLFF
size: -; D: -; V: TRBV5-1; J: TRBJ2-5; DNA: TGCGCCAGCAGGGTGGGACAAAAAGAGACCCAGTACTTC; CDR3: CASRVGQKETQYF
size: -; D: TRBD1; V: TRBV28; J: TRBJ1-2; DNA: TGTGCCAGCACCCAGGACAGGGGGTCGAGAGGCTACACCTTC; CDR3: CASTQDRGSRGYTF
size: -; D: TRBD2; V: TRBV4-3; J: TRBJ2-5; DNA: TGCGCCAGCAGCCAACCGGGGACTAGCAAACTTAACTTC; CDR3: CASSQPGTSKLNF
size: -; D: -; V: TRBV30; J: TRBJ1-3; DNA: TGTGCCTGGAGTGACCCAGCTAGGGGTCTCTCTGGAAACACCATATATTTT; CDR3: CAWSDPARGLSGNTIYF
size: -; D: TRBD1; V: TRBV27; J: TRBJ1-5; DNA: TGTGCCAGCAGTTTATCCAGACCATACCCCGGGACAGGGACCTATAGCAATCAGCCCCAGCATTTT; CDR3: CASSLSRPYPGTGTYSNQPQHF
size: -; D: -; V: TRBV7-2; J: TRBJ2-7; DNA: TGTGCCAGCACTCCCTCTATTTCCTACGAGCAGTACTTC; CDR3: CASTPSISYEQYF
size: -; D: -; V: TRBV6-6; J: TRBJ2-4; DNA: TGTGCCAGCAGTTACTACCAAGTGGGGGCGGGACGCCACTACTTC; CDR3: CASSYYQVGAGRHYF
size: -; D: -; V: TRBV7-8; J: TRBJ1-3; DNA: TGTGCCAGCAGGCGAGGACCGCAAGGAAACACCATATATTTT; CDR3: CASRRGPQGNTIYF
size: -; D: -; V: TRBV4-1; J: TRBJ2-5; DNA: TGCGCCAGCAGCCAAGATCCCCGGACCGGAATTCAAGAGACCCAGTACTTC; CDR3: CASSQDPRTGIQETQYF
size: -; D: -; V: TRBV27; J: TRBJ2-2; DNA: TGTGCCAGCAGACCTCCGGGGCCAACCACATCGCCCACCGGGGAGCTGTTTTTT; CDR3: CASRPPGPTTSPTGELFF
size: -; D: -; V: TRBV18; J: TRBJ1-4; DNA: TGTGCCAGCTCACCTGCGCGATTAGGGGAAAAACTGTTTTTT; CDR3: CASSPARLGEKLFF
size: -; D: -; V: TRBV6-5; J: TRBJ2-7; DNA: TGTGCCAGCAGGTCAACAGGATCCTACGAGCAGTACTTC; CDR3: CASRSTGSYEQYF
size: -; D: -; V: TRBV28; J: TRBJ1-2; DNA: TGTGCCAGCACCTCGGACTATGGCTACACCTTC; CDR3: CASTSDYGYTF
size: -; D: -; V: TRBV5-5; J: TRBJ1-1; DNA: TGTGCCAGCAGCTTGGGGGACACGATGAACACTGAAGCTTTCTTT; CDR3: CASSLGDTMNTEAFF
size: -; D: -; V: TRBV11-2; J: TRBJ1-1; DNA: TGTGCCAGCAGCTTAGATCGGGTAGGGGTAGGCACTGAAGCTTTCTTT; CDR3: CASSLDRVGVGTEAFF
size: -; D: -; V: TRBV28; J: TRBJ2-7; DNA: TGTGCCAGCAGTTTACCCGACAGGTCTCACGAGCAGTACTTC; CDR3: CASSLPDRSHEQYF
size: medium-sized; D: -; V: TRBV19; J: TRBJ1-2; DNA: TGTGCCAGTAGTATACGGGGGGCTGACTATGGCTACACCTTC; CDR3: CASSIRGADYGYTF
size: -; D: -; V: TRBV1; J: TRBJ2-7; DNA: TGCACCAGCAGCCAAGCGGGGGTCCCCCCCTACGAGCAGTACTTC; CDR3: CTSSQAGVPPYEQYF
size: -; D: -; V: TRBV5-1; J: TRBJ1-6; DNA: TGCGCCAGCAGCCCGGAACAGGGTCGGTCACCCCTCCACTTT; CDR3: CASSPEQGRSPLHF
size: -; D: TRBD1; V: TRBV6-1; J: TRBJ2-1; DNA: TGTGCCAGCAGTGAACTGGGGGACAGGGCACGCGAGCAGTTCTTC; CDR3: CASSELGDRAREQFF
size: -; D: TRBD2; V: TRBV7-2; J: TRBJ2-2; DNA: TGTGCCAGCAGCTTATATTCCGGCGGGGGTTCCGGGGAGCTGTTTTTT; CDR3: CASSLYSGGGSGELFF
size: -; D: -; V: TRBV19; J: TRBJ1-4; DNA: TGTGCCAGTAGTGCCCCCACCGGGTCCAATGAAAAACTGTTTTTT; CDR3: CASSAPTGSNEKLFF
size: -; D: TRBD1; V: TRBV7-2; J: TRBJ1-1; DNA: TGTGCCAGCAGCTCCAGACAGGGCGGTGACACTGAAGCTTTCTTT; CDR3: CASSSRQGGDTEAFF
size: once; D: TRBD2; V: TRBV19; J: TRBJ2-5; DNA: TGTGCCAGTAGTACGGGACTAGCGGAAGAGACCCAGTACTTC; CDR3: CASSTGLAEETQYF
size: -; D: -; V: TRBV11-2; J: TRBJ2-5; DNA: TGTGCCAGCAGCTCCTCCCGGGGCCGCGAGACCCAGTACTTC; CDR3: CASSSSRGRETQYF
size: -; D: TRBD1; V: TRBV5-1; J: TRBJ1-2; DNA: TGCGCCAGCAGCCGGTCCGGACAGGGGAGCGAGTATGGCTACACCTTC; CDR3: CASSRSGQGSEYGYTF
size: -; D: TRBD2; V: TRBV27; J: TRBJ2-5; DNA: TGTGCCAGCAGTTCACCGGGACTAGCGGGGATGTTCGGTGAGACCCAGTACTTC; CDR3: CASSSPGLAGMFGETQYF
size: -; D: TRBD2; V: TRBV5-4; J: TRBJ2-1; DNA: TGTGCCAGCAGCCCCCGACAGCGGGGGGCTGGAGATGAGCAGTTCTTC; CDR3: CASSPRQRGAGDEQFF
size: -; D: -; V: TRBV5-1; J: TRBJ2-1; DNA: TGCGCCAGCAGCCGGCAGGGCTCCTACAATGAGCAGTTCTTC; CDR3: CASSRQGSYNEQFF
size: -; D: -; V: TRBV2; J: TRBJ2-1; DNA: TGTGCCAGCACAAAAGGGGGGACTTACAATGAGCAGTTCTTC; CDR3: CASTKGGTYNEQFF
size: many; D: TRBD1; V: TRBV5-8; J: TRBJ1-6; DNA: TGTGCCAGCAGCTTGGGACAGGGTTTTAATTCACCCCTCCACTTT; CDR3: CASSLGQGFNSPLHF
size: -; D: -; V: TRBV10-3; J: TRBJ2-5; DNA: TGTGCCACCGCGTTGACAGAAGAGACCCAGTACTTC; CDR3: CATALTEETQYF
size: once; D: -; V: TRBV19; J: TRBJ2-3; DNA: TGTGCCAGTAGTACACAGGGTGGCACAGATACGCAGTATTTT; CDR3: CASSTQGGTDTQYF
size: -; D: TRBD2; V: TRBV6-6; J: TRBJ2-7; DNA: TGTGCCAGCCGTTGGGCGGGAGTGCCCGACGAGCAGTACTTC; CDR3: CASRWAGVPDEQYF
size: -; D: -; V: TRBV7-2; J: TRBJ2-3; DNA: TGTGCCAGCAGACCCAGTTTTAGTTCTAGCACAGATACGCAGTATTTT; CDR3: CASRPSFSSSTDTQYF
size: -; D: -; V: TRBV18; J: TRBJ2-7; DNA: TGTGCCAGCTCACCACTCCGTTTGCCAGGGACAAACTACGAGCAGTACTTC; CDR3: CASSPLRLPGTNYEQYF
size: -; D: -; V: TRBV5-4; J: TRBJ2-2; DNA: TGTGCCAGCAGCCTCGGGGTGGGGTCCACCCGGGAGCTGTTTTTT; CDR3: CASSLGVGSTRELFF
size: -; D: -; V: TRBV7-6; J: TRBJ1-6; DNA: TGTGCCAGCAGCTTAAAACGAGACGGCTTACACGATTCACCCCTCCACTTT; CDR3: CASSLKRDGLHDSPLHF
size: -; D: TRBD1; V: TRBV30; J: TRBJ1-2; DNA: TGTGCCTGGGACCCGGGACAGGCTAACTATGGCTACACCTTC; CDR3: CAWDPGQANYGYTF
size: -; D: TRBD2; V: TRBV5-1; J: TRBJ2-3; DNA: TGCGCCAGCAGCTTGGGACTAGCGGGGGGACCTAAAAGCACAGATACGCAGTATTTT; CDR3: CASSLGLAGGPKSTDTQYF
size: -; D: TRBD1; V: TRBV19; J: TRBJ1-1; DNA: TGTGCCAGTACCAAAAAACAGGGGACCGGGGTGAACACTGAAGCTTTCTTT; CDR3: CASTKKQGTGVNTEAFF
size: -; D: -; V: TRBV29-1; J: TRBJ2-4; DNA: TGCAGCGTTTGGGACCCAAAAAACATTCAGTACTTC; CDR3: CSVWDPKNIQYF
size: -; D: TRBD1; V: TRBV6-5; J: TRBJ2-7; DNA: TGTGCCAGCAGTTACCGGCCCCCGGGACAGCTCTACGAGCAGTACTTC; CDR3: CASSYRPPGQLYEQYF
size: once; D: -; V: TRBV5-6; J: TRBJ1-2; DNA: TGTGCCAGCAGCTCAGCCGGGACAACTAACTATGGCTACACCTTC; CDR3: CASSSAGTTNYGYTF
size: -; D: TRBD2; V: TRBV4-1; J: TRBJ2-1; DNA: TGCGCCAGCAGCCAAGAAAAAGCGGGAGCAACCTACAATGAGCAGTTCTTC; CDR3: CASSQEKAGATYNEQFF
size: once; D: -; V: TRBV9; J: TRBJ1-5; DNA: TGTGCCAGCAGCGTCGATTTGAGCCAGCCCCAGCATTTT; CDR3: CASSVDLSQPQHF
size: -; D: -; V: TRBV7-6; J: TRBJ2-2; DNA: TGTGCCAGCAGCCCGAGGCAGACCGGGGAGCTGTTTTTT; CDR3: CASSPRQTGELFF
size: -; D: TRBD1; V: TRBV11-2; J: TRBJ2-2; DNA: TGTGCCAGCAGCTCTACAGGGGGTACCGGGGAGCTGTTTTTT; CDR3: CASSSTGGTGELFF
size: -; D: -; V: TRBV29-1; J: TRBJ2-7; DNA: TGCAGCGCCGTTAGCGGTACCTACGAGCAGTACTTC; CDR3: CSAVSGTYEQYF
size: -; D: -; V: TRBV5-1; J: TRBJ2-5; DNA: TGCGCCAGCAAGAAGGTCCCAGACAGTCCCCAAGAGACCCAGTACTTC; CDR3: CASKKVPDSPQETQYF
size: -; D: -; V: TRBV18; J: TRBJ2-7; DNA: TGTGCCAGCTCACCAGGGGGGTACGAGCAGTACTTC; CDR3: CASSPGGYEQYF
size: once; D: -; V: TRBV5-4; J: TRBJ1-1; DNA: TGTGCCAGCAGCTTTTCAAGGAACACTGAAGCTTTCTTT; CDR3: CASSFSRNTEAFF
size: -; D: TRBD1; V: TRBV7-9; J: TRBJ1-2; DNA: TGTGCCAGCAGCCCTAGGACAGGGGAGGGGAATGGCTACACCTTC; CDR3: CASSPRTGEGNGYTF
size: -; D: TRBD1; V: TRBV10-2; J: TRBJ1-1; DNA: TGCGCCAGCAGTGAACAGGGGGCCACCGGTAACACTGAAGCTTTCTTT; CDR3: CASSEQGATGNTEAFF
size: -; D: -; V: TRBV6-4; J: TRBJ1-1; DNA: TGTGCCAGCAGTCCTGGGGTTAACACTGAAGCTTTCTTT; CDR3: CASSPGVNTEAFF
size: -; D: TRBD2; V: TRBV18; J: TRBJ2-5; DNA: TGTGCCAGCTCACCTAGGGCGCTAGCGGGGAACCAAGAGACCCAGTACTTC; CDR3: CASSPRALAGNQETQYF